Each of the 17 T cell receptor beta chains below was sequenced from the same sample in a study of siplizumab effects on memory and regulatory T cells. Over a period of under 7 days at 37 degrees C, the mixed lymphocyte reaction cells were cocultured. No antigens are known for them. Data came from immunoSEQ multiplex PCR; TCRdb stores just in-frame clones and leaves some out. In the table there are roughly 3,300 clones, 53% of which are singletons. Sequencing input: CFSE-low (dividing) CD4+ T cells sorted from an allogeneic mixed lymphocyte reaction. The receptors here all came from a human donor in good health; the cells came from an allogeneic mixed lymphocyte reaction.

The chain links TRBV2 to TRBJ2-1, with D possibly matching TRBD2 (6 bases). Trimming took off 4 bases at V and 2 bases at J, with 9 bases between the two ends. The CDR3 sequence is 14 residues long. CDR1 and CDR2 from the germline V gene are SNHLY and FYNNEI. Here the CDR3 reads CASSGGVAYNEQFF. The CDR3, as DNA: TGTGCCAGCAGTGGGGGGGTAGCCTACAATGAGCAGTTCTTC.

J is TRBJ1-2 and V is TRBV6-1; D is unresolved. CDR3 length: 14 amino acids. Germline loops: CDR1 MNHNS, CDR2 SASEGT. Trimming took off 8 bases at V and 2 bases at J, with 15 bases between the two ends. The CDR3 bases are TGTGCCAGCTCCCGGGTCGTAATAAACTATGGCTACACCTTC. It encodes CASSRVVINYGYTF.

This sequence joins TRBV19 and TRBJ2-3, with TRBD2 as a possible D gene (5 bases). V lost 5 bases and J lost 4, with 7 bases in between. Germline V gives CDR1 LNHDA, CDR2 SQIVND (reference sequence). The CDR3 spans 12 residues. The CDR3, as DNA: TGTGCCAGTAGTGGGAGCCCAGATACGCAGTATTTT. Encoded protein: CASSGSPDTQYF.

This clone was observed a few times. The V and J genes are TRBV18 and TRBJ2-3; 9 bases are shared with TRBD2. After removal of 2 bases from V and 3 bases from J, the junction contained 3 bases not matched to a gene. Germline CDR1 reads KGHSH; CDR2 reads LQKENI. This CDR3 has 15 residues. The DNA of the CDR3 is TGTGCCAGCTCACCAGTAGCGGGAGAAACAGATACGCAGTATTTT. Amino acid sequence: CASSPVAGETDTQYF.

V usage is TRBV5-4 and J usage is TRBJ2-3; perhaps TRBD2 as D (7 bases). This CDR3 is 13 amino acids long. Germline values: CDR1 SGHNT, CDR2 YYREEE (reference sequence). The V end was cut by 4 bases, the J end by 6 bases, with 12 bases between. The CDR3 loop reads CASSGGAWDTQYF. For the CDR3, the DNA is TGTGCCAGCAGCGGGGGGGCCTGGGATACGCAGTATTTT.

Written as DNA, the CDR3 is TGTGCCAGCAGCCGACTAGCGGGGGGGACCTACAATGAGCAGTTCTTC. Protein: CASSRLAGGTYNEQFF. The V and J genes are TRBV7-9 and TRBJ2-1; 14 positions agree with TRBD2. CDR3 length: 16 amino acids. Germline V lookup: CDR1 SEHNR, CDR2 FQNEAQ (reference sequence). Losses at the gene ends were 5 bases for V and 2 bases for J; bases not matched to a gene: 2.

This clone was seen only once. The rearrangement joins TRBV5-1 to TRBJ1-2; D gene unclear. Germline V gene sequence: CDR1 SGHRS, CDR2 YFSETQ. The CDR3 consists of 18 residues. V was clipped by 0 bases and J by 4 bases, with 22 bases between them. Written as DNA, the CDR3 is TGCGCCAGCAGCTTGGCCGGGCGGGCGGGAGGAGAGACCTATGGCTACACCTTC. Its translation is CASSLAGRAGGETYGYTF.

The CDR3 here is CASSLGHQNTEAFF. The CDR3 nucleotides read TGTGCCAGCAGCCTGGGGCACCAGAACACTGAAGCTTTCTTT. The V call is TRBV7-6, the J call TRBJ1-1; possibly TRBD1 for D (5 bases). The ends were cut back, 5 bases at V and 1 base at J, with 11 bases in the middle. This CDR3 is 14 amino acids long. Germline V lookup: CDR1 SGHVS, CDR2 FNYEAQ.

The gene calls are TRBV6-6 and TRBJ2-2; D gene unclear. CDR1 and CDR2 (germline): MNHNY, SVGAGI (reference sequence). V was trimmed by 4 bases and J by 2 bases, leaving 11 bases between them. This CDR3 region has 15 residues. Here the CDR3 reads CASSSVLPNTGELFF. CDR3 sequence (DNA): TGTGCCAGCAGTTCCGTTCTTCCTAACACCGGGGAGCTGTTTTTT.

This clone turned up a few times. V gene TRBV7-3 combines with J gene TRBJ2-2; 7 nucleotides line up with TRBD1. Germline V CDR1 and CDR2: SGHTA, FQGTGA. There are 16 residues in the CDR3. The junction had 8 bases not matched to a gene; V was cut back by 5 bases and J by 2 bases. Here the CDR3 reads CASSAQGTVNTGELFF. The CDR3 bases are TGTGCCAGCAGCGCCCAGGGGACAGTTAACACCGGGGAGCTGTTTTTT.

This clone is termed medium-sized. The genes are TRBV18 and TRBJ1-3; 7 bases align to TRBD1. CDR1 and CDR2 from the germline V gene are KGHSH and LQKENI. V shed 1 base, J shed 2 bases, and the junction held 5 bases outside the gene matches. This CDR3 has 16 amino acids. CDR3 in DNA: TGTGCCAGCTCACCACTACAGACAGGGACTGGAAACACCATATATTTT. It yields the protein CASSPLQTGTGNTIYF.

CDR3: CASSQDGSTDTQYF. The CDR3 nucleotides read TGCGCCAGCAGCCAAGATGGTAGCACAGATACGCAGTATTTT. This chain links TRBV4-1 with TRBJ2-3, with D unresolved. The germline V gene has CDR1 MGHRA and CDR2 YSYEKL. This CDR3 is built from 14 residues. The germline V and J ends were trimmed by 0 bases and 0 bases, with 4 bases remaining between them.

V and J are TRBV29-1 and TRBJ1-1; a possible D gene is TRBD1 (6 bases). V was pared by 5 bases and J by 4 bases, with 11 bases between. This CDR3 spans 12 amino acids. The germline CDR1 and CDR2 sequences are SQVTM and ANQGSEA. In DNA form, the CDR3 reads TGCAGCGTTCGAGGGGGGGGCACTGAAGCTTTCTTT. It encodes CSVRGGGTEAFF.

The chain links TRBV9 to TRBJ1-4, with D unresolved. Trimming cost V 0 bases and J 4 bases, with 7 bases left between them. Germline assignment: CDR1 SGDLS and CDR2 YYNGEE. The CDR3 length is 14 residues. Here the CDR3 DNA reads TGTGCCAGCAGCGTAGACAGCCTTAATGAAAAACTGTTTTTT. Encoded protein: CASSVDSLNEKLFF.

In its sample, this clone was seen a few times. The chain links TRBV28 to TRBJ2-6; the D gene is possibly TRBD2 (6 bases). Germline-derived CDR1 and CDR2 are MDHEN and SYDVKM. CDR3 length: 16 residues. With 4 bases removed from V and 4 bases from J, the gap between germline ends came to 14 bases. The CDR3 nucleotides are TGTGCCAGCAGTTCAAACGGACTAACCGGGGCCAACGTCCTGACTTTC. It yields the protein CASSSNGLTGANVLTF. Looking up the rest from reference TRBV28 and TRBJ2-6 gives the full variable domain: DVKVTQSSRYLVKRTGEKVFLECVQDMDHENMFWYRQDPGLGLRLIYFSYDVKMKEKGDIPEGYSVSREKKERFSLILESASTNQTSMYLCASSSNGLTGANVLTFGAGSRLTVL.

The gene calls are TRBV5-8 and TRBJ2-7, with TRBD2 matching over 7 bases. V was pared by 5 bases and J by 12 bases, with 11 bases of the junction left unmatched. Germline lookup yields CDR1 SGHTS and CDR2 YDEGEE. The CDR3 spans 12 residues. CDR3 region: CASRLSGGVRYF. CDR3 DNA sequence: TGTGCCAGCAGACTCTCGGGGGGTGTACGGTACTTC.

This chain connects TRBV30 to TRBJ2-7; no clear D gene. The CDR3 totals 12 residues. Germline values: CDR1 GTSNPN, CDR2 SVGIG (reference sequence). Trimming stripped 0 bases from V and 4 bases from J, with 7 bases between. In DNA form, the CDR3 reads TGTGCCTGGAGTGTACGATGGTACGAGCAGTACTTC. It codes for CAWSVRWYEQYF.